A single sample gave rise to the 5 T cell receptor beta chains below, sequenced in a study of blood T cell repertoires in COVID-19. Clones were read by immunoSEQ multiplex PCR, and TCRdb kept only the in-frame ones, dropping some. The data hold 400,000 to 500,000 clones, with 70% to 90% observed a single time. The sample was PBMCs or T cells enriched from blood (not recorded which). The receptor source for this set is a woman between 40 and 50 years old who had recovered from COVID-19.

The J gene is TRBJ2-1, the V gene TRBV7-6, with D perhaps matching TRBD1 (6 bases). Germline lookup yields CDR1 SGHVS and CDR2 FNYEAQ. V lost 1 base, J lost 3 bases, and 13 bases lay in between. The CDR3 covers 16 residues. The CDR3 loop is CASSLVEQGGYNEQFF. In DNA form, the CDR3 reads TGTGCCAGCAGCTTAGTAGAACAGGGTGGCTACAATGAGCAGTTCTTC.

This chain connects TRBV2 to TRBJ1-2, with TRBD1 matching 7 bases. Per the germline V gene, CDR1 is SNHLY and CDR2 is FYNNEI. V gave up 6 bases and J gave up 7 bases; unmatched junction bases: 11. The CDR3 is 14 amino acids. DNA for the CDR3: TGTGCCAGCAGCGAAAACAGGGGTATTGGTGGCTACACCTTC. As protein: CASSENRGIGGYTF.

A few counts support this clone. The V gene is TRBV7-6, the J gene TRBJ1-1; D gene ambiguous. V was pared by 6 bases and J by 0 bases, with 20 bases between. CDR3 size: 17 residues. Germline V CDR1 and CDR2: SGHVS, FNYEAQ. The CDR3 nucleotides are TGTGCCAGCAGTCCCATCCGCAGGCAGAGGGTGAACACTGAAGCTTTCTTT. Translation gives CASSPIRRQRVNTEAFF. Complete variable domain (other parts from reference TRBV7-6 and TRBJ1-1): GAGVSQSPRYKVTKRGQDVALRCDPISGHVSLYWYRQALGQGPEFLTYFNYEAQQDKSGLPNDRFSAERPEGSISTLTIQRTEQRDSAMYRCASSPIRRQRVNTEAFFGQGTRLTVV.

This sequence joins TRBV4-3 and TRBJ1-5, with TRBD1 matching 9 bases. Germline V gene sequence: CDR1 LGHNA, CDR2 YSLEER. J was trimmed by 9 bases and V by 0 bases; bases with no gene match: 9. The CDR3 loop spans 16 amino acids. CDR3 sequence (DNA): TGCGCCAGCAGCCAAGAAGCCGGGGGACAGGGCGGGCCCCAGCATTTT. This encodes CASSQEAGGQGGPQHF.

J is TRBJ1-2 and V is TRBV5-1; perhaps TRBD1 as D (5 bases). V was cut by 5 bases and J by 1 base, with 12 bases left in between. Germline loops: CDR1 SGHRS, CDR2 YFSETQ. CDR3 length equals 14 residues. CDR3 DNA: TGCGCCAGCAGTAAAGGCGACAGTAACTATGGCTACACCTTC. This encodes CASSKGDSNYGYTF.